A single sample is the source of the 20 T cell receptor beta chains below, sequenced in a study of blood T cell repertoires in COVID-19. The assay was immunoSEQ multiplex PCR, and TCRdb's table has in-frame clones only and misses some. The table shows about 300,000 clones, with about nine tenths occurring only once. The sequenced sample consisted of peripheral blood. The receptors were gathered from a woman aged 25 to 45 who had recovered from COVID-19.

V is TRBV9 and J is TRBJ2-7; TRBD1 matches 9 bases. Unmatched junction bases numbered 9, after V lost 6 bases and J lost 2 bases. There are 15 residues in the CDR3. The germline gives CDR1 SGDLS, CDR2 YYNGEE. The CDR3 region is CASNRDGTGTYEQYF. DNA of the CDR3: TGTGCCAGCAACCGAGACGGGACAGGGACCTACGAGCAGTACTTC.

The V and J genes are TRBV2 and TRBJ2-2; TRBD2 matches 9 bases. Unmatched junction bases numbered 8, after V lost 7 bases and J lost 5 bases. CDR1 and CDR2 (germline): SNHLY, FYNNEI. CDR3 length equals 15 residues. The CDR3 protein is CASTPSGAGTGELFF. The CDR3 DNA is TGTGCCAGCACCCCTAGCGGGGCGGGGACCGGGGAGCTGTTTTTT.

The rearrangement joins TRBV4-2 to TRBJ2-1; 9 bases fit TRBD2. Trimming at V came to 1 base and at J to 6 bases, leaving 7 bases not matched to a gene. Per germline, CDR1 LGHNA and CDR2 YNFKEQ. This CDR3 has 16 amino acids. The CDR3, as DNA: TGTGCCAGCAGCCAAGTCCGGCGGGGGGGAGGCAATGAGCAGTTCTTC. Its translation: CASSQVRRGGGNEQFF.

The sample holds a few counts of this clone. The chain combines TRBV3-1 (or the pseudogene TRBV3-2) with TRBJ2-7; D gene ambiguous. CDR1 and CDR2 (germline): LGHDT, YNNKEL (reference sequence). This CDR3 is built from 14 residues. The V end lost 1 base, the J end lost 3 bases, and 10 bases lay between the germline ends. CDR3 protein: CASSQGDGVYEQYF. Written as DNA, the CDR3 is TGTGCCAGCAGCCAAGGAGACGGAGTCTACGAGCAGTACTTC.

CDR3 DNA sequence: TGTGCCAGCAGCTTGGGCGGACAGCGGCTGGGTTACGGCTACACCTTC. It is translated as CASSLGGQRLGYGYTF. The chain is built from TRBV5-4 and TRBJ1-2, with a tentative D call TRBD1 (6 bases). V shed 0 bases and J shed 8 bases, with 20 bases lying between them. CDR1 is SGHNT and CDR2 is YYREEE in the germline V gene (reference sequence). The CDR3 sequence is 16 residues long.

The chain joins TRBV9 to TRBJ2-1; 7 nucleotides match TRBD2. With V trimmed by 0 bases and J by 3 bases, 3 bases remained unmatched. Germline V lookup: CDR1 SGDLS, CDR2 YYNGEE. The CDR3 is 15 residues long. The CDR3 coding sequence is TGTGCCAGCAGCGTAGGGCTAGCGGACTACAATGAGCAGTTCTTC. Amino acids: CASSVGLADYNEQFF.

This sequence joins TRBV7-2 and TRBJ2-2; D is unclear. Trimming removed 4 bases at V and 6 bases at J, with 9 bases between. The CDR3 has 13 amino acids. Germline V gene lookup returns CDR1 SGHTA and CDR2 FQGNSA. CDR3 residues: CASSSSLSGELFF. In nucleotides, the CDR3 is TGTGCCAGCAGCTCCTCGCTATCCGGGGAGCTGTTTTTT.

CDR3 in amino acids: CASSQGISYEQYF. Written as DNA, the CDR3 is TGCGCCAGCAGCCAAGGAATCAGCTACGAGCAGTACTTC. The chain recombines TRBV4-1 with TRBJ2-7; D call uncertain. Trimming left V 1 base short and J 3 bases short, with 7 bases between. This CDR3 has 13 amino acids. Looked up from germline, CDR1 is MGHRA and CDR2 is YSYEKL.

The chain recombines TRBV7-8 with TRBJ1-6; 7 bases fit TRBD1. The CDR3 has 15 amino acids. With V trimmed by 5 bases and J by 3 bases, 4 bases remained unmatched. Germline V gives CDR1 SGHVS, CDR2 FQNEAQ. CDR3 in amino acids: CASSDRQGYNSPLHF. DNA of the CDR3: TGTGCCAGCAGCGACCGACAGGGCTATAATTCACCCCTCCACTTT.

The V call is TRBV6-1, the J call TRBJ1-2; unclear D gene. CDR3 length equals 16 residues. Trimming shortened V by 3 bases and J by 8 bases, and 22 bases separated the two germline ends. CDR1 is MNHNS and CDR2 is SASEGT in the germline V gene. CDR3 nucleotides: TGTGCCAGCAGTGAGAACGCCCGGGGAAGATTCGGCGGCTACACCTTC. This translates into CASSENARGRFGGYTF.

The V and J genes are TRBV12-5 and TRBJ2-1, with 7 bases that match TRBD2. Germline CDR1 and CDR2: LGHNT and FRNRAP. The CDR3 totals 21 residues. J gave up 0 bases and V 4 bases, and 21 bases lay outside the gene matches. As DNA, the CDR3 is TGTGCTAGTGGTTCCTTCGACTTAGGCCAGCGGGGCCAGAGCTCCTACAATGAGCAGTTCTTC. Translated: CASGSFDLGQRGQSSYNEQFF.

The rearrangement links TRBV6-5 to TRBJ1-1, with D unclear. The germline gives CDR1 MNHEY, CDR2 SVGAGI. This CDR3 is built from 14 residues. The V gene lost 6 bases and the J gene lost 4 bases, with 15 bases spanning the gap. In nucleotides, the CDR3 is TGTGCCAGCAGCTCCGCAAATCGAGGCACTGAAGCTTTCTTT. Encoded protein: CASSSANRGTEAFF.

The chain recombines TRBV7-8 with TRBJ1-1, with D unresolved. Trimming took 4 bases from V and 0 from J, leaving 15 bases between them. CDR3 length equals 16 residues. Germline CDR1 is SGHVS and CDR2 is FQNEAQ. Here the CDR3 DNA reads TGTGCCAGCAGCTCCTGGAGGTGGGCTGTGAACACTGAAGCTTTCTTT. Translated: CASSSWRWAVNTEAFF.

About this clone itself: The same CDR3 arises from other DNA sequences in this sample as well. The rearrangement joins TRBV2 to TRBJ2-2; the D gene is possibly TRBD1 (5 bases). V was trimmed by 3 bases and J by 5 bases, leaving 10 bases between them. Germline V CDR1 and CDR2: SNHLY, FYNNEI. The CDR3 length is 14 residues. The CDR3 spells CASSEARATGELFF. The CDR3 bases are TGTGCCAGCAGTGAGGCCAGGGCAACCGGGGAGCTGTTTTTT.

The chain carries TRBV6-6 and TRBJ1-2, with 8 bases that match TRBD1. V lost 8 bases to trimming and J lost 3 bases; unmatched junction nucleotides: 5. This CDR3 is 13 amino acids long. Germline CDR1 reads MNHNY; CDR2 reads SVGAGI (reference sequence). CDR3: CASEQGEDYGYTF. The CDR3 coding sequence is TGTGCCAGCGAACAGGGGGAGGACTATGGCTACACCTTC.

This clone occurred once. The CDR3 region has the DNA TGTGCCAGCAGTCTGCAGTCTAGCACAGATACGCAGTATTTT. The encoded protein is CASSLQSSTDTQYF. The chain is built from TRBV2 and TRBJ2-3; the D is unclear. CDR3 size: 14 residues. Germline V gene sequence: CDR1 SNHLY, CDR2 FYNNEI. Trimming cost V 5 bases and J 0 bases, with 9 bases left between them.

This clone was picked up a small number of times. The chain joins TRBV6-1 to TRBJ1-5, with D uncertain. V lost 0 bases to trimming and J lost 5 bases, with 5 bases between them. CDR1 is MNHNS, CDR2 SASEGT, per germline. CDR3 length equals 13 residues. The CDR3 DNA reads TGTGCCAGCAGTGAAGCGCGGGATCAGCCCCAGCATTTT. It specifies CASSEARDQPQHF.

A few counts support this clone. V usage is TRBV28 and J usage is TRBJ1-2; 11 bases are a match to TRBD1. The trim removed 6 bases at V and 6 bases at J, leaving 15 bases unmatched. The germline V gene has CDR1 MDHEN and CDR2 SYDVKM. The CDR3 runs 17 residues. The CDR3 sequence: CASRPVGRTGGADGYTF. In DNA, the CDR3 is TGTGCCAGCAGGCCCGTAGGCCGGACAGGGGGCGCGGATGGCTACACCTTC.

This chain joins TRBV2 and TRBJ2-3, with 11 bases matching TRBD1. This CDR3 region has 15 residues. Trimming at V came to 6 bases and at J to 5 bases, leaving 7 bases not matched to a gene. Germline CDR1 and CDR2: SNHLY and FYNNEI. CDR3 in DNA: TGTGCCAGCAGGGGACAGGGGGGGGCCGTAGATACGCAGTATTTT. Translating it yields CASRGQGGAVDTQYF.

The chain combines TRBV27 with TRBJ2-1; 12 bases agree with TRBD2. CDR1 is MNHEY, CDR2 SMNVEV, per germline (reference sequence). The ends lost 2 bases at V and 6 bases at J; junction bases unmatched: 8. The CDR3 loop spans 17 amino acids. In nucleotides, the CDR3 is TGTGCCAGCAGTTTACTGTCTAGCGGGGGGGCCCCCAATGAGCAGTTCTTC. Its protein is CASSLLSSGGAPNEQFF.